This TCR beta chain appears in the sequencing data of a study of T cell responses to AZD1222 COVID-19 vaccine. Study-wide findings and caveats: Close to half of all spike-specific TCRs reportedly target regions of the variants that are unmutated.

Trimming took off 3 bases at V and 5 bases at J, with 10 bases between the two ends. In germline, CDR1 is MDHEN, CDR2 SYDVKM. This CDR3 spans 13 amino acids. Sequencing used immunoSEQ multiplex PCR; TCRdb keeps in-frame clones, though not all of them. This repertoire shows 95,000 to 150,000 clones, about 87% found once; its top ten account for about 5%. With regard to this clone: Its antigen is unknown.

The rearrangement joins TRBV28 to TRBJ1-1, with D unclear. The TCR was taken from an adult in good health. Sequencing was performed on peripheral blood, taken on day 0 of AZD1222 vaccination. The CDR3 sequence is CASSFRRPTEAFF. The CDR3 DNA follows: TGTGCCAGCAGTTTTCGTCGTCCAACTGAAGCTTTCTTT.